This passage covers 27 T cell receptor beta chains from one sample sequenced in a study of T cells in localized non-small cell lung cancer. The table came from immunoSEQ multiplex PCR; TCRdb's copy has only in-frame clones and leaves some out. Here the sample spans 45,000 or so clones, 91% being singletons. Sequencing was performed on PBMCs, taken before any cancer treatment. These TCRs come from a woman aged 35-70 years with stage II lung adenocarcinoma.

The chain links TRBV4-1 to TRBJ2-3; D gene uncertain. The CDR3 has 20 amino acids. CDR1 and CDR2 from the germline V gene are MGHRA and YSYEKL. Deletions cut 0 bases from V and 2 bases from J, with 24 bases between. In DNA, the CDR3 is TGCGCCAGCAGCCAAGAGCCCTCAATTCATGGGCTGAAGGTCACAGATACGCAGTATTTT. This codes for CASSQEPSIHGLKVTDTQYF.

The rearrangement uses TRBV5-4 and TRBJ2-7, with D unclear. V lost 3 bases and J 1 base, leaving 14 bases between the germline ends. Per the germline V gene, CDR1 is SGHNT and CDR2 is YYREEE (reference sequence). This CDR3 is built from 15 residues. The CDR3 coding sequence is TGTGCCAGCAGCTCTCAGGAGTTAGGGTCCTACGAGCAGTACTTC. As protein: CASSSQELGSYEQYF.

This chain links TRBV6-6 with TRBJ1-4, with no clear D. The CDR3 extends over 14 amino acids. The germline V gene has CDR1 MNHNY and CDR2 SVGAGI (reference sequence). V dropped 5 bases and J dropped 3 bases, with 10 bases sitting between them. CDR3 nucleotide sequence: TGTGCCAGCAGTCAAGGGCGAGCTAATGAAAAACTGTTTTTT. Translated, it gives CASSQGRANEKLFF.

This clone showed up just once. The chain combines TRBV19 with TRBJ1-1; no reliable D call. The germline V and J ends were trimmed by 6 bases and 6 bases, with 11 bases remaining between them. The germline CDR1 and CDR2 sequences are LNHDA and SQIVND (reference sequence). CDR3 length: 12 residues. This CDR3 is CASSADISEAFF. In nucleotides, the CDR3 is TGTGCCAGTAGCGCAGACATCTCTGAAGCTTTCTTT. The entire variable domain, with the rest obtained from reference TRBV19 and TRBJ1-1, is as follows: DGGITQSPKYLFRKEGQNVTLSCEQNLNHDAMYWYRQDPGQGLRLIYYSQIVNDFQKGDIAEGYSVSREKKESFPLTVTSAQKNPTAFYLCASSADISEAFFGQGTRLTVV.

The rearrangement links TRBV19 to TRBJ2-2, with TRBD2 matching 10 bases. Trimming removed 5 bases from V and 6 bases from J; junction bases left unmatched: 6. Looked up from germline, CDR1 is LNHDA and CDR2 is SQIVND (reference sequence). There are 15 residues in the CDR3. The CDR3 loop is CASSGAGGPSGELFF. In DNA form, the CDR3 reads TGTGCCAGTAGTGGAGCGGGAGGGCCGTCCGGGGAGCTGTTTTTT.

The rearrangement links TRBV7-9 to TRBJ2-7; D is ambiguous. CDR3 length: 13 amino acids. Germline lookup yields CDR1 SEHNR and CDR2 FQNEAQ (reference sequence). V was pared by 5 bases and J by 3 bases, with 11 bases between. In DNA, the CDR3 is TGTGCCAGCAGCCCAGCTCCGAACTACGAGCAGTACTTC. Protein: CASSPAPNYEQYF.

The chain uses TRBV25-1 and TRBJ2-3; 13 bases line up with TRBD2. The trim removed 4 bases at V and 2 bases at J, leaving 9 bases unmatched. The CDR3 runs to 18 residues. The germline V gene has CDR1 MGHDK and CDR2 SYGVNS. The DNA of the CDR3 is TGTGCCAGCAGTGCTACCCAGGGACTAGCGGGGCCCACAGATACGCAGTATTTT. Translating gives CASSATQGLAGPTDTQYF.

The V gene is TRBV5-6, the J gene TRBJ2-1; the D is unclear. The CDR3 loop spans 11 amino acids. V gave up 2 bases and J gave up 8 bases, with 5 bases separating them. The germline CDR1 and CDR2 sequences are SGHDT and YYEEEE. For the CDR3, the DNA is TGTGCCAGCAGCTTCCATCATGAGCAGTTCTTC. The encoded protein is CASSFHHEQFF. The whole variable domain, filled in from reference TRBV5-6 and TRBJ2-1, reads DAGVTQSPTHLIKTRGQQVTLRCSPKSGHDTVSWYQQALGQGPQFIFQYYEEEERQRGNFPDRFSGHQFPNYSSELNVNALLLGDSALYLCASSFHHEQFFGPGTRLTVL.

V gene TRBV5-1 combines with J gene TRBJ2-6; 7 positions agree with TRBD1. Germline V gene sequence: CDR1 SGHRS, CDR2 YFSETQ. The J segment lost 3 bases and the V segment lost 1 base, leaving 10 bases of the junction unmatched. The CDR3 runs to 18 residues. The CDR3 DNA reads TGCGCCAGCAGCTTGTTCTGGGACAGCACCTTTGGGGCCAACGTCCTGACTTTC. It codes for CASSLFWDSTFGANVLTF.

J is TRBJ2-5 and V is TRBV5-6, with TRBD1 as a possible D gene (5 bases). The DNA end is a closer match to TRBJ2-7, so the J assignment may be wrong. Germline V gene lookup returns CDR1 SGHDT and CDR2 YYEEEE. The CDR3 runs 14 residues. The CDR3 region is CASSPRTTNYEQYF. CDR3 DNA: TGTGCCAGCAGCCCCCGGACAACTAACTACGAGCAGTACTTC.

The chain has TRBV27 and TRBJ1-2; D is ambiguous. With 6 bases removed from V and 5 bases from J, the gap between germline ends came to 13 bases. Germline V gene sequence: CDR1 MNHEY, CDR2 SMNVEV (reference sequence). The CDR3 sequence is 13 residues long. This CDR3 is CASRLSFRYGYTF. The DNA of the CDR3 is TGTGCCAGCAGATTAAGTTTTCGTTATGGCTACACCTTC.

The chain joins TRBV19 to TRBJ1-5, with 9 bases fitting TRBD1. This CDR3 is built from 15 residues. V trimming: 2 bases; J trimming: 6 bases; junction bases outside the gene matches: 5. The germline V gene encodes CDR1 LNHDA and CDR2 SQIVND (reference sequence). CDR3 loop: CASSIMGQGGQPQHF. In DNA, the CDR3 is TGTGCCAGTAGTATAATGGGACAGGGTGGTCAGCCCCAGCATTTT.

This clone occurred a few times. This sequence joins TRBV5-1 and TRBJ2-1; 7 nucleotides agree with TRBD2. The CDR3 is made up of 14 amino acids. V lost 7 bases and J lost 0; bases outside the gene matches: 4. Germline CDR1 is SGHRS and CDR2 is YFSETQ. The CDR3: CASAGTNSYNEQFF. The DNA for the CDR3 is TGCGCCAGCGCGGGGACTAACTCCTACAATGAGCAGTTCTTC.

DNA for the CDR3: TGTGCCAGTAGTATAGCGGCAGGGGGCGGGAACACTGAAGCTTTCTTT. Its protein is CASSIAAGGGNTEAFF. The chain combines TRBV19 with TRBJ1-1, with TRBD1 identical over 8 bases. The junction had 5 bases not matched to a gene; V was cut back by 1 base and J by 1 base. CDR1 is LNHDA, CDR2 SQIVND, per germline (reference sequence). This CDR3 comprises 16 residues.

The chain has TRBV7-2 and TRBJ1-5; D gene unclear. Germline V gene sequence: CDR1 SGHTA, CDR2 FQGNSA. The CDR3 length is 14 residues. V dropped 3 bases and J dropped 5 bases, with 11 bases sitting between them. CDR3 loop: CASSFGWEDQPQHF. CDR3 sequence (DNA): TGTGCCAGCAGCTTCGGGTGGGAAGATCAGCCCCAGCATTTT. Combining the CDR3 with reference TRBV7-2 and TRBJ1-5 gives the whole variable domain GAGVSQSPSNKVTEKGKDVELRCDPISGHTALYWYRQSLGQGLEFLIYFQGNSAPDKSGLPSDRFSAERTGGSVSTLTIQRTQQEDSAVYLCASSFGWEDQPQHFGDGTRLSIL.

V and J are TRBV18 and TRBJ1-3; D possibly corresponds to TRBD1 (6 bases). The germline V gene has CDR1 KGHSH and CDR2 LQKENI. This CDR3 has 16 residues. The ends were cut back, 1 base at V and 5 bases at J, with 15 bases in the middle. CDR3 DNA sequence: TGTGCCAGCTCACCACGACCAGGGGATCTTAGAAACACCATATATTTT. This codes for CASSPRPGDLRNTIYF.

V gene TRBV2 combines with J gene TRBJ2-7; D might be TRBD1 or TRBD2, each matching 5 bases. Trimming stripped 3 bases from V and 11 bases from J, with 17 bases between. The CDR3 has 13 residues. Germline CDR1 SNHLY, CDR2 FYNNEI. Here the CDR3 reads CASSEQYEGLKYF. CDR3 sequence (DNA): TGTGCCAGCAGTGAGCAGTATGAGGGGCTGAAGTACTTC.

In this sample, this clone turned up a few times. This chain uses TRBV6-5 with TRBJ2-7; 8 bases line up with TRBD2. Trimming cost V 5 bases and J 0 bases; bases outside gene matches: 3. This CDR3 is 14 amino acids long. CDR1 is MNHEY and CDR2 is SVGAGI in the germline V gene. The DNA for the CDR3 is TGTGCCAGCAGTCCGGGACTAGGCTCCTACGAGCAGTACTTC. Its translation is CASSPGLGSYEQYF.

This chain connects TRBV27 to TRBJ1-5; possible D gene TRBD1, 5 bases. V gave up 5 bases and J gave up 3 bases, with 14 bases separating them. Germline loops: CDR1 MNHEY, CDR2 SMNVEV (reference sequence). The CDR3 runs 15 residues. CDR3 DNA: TGTGCCAGCAGTCTGAGCAGGGATATCAATCAGCCCCAGCATTTT. Its protein is CASSLSRDINQPQHF.

The rearrangement joins TRBV2 to TRBJ1-1; tentatively, D is TRBD1 (5 bases). The CDR3 consists of 12 residues. The V gene lost 4 bases and the J gene lost 5 bases, with 8 bases spanning the gap. CDR1 and CDR2 from the germline V gene are SNHLY and FYNNEI. CDR3 protein: CASSVRGTEAFF. The CDR3, as DNA: TGTGCCAGCAGTGTGAGGGGTACTGAAGCTTTCTTT.

This clone was detected once. The chain uses TRBV6-1 and TRBJ2-3; maybe TRBD2 (6 bases). The germline gives CDR1 MNHNS, CDR2 SASEGT. The CDR3 spans 13 residues. Trimming removed 8 bases at V and 4 bases at J, with 13 bases between. The CDR3 loop reads CASLWWEADTQYF. CDR3 nucleotides: TGTGCCAGCCTTTGGTGGGAGGCAGATACGCAGTATTTT.

The chain has TRBV29-1 and TRBJ2-5, with a weak D call TRBD2 (5 bases). Germline CDR1 is SQVTM and CDR2 is ANQGSEA. This CDR3 region has 13 residues. With 6 bases removed from V and 5 bases from J, the gap between germline ends came to 16 bases. CDR3 region: CSVGITIGETQYF. The CDR3 DNA sequence: TGCAGCGTCGGGATCACCATAGGGGAGACCCAGTACTTC.

V gene TRBV25-1 combines with J gene TRBJ1-6; D is undetermined. Germline CDR1 MGHDK, CDR2 SYGVNS. The CDR3 runs to 16 residues. The V gene lost 0 bases and the J gene lost 4 bases, with 10 bases spanning the gap. This CDR3 is CASSEYRGQYNSPLHF. The CDR3 DNA reads TGTGCCAGCAGTGAATATCGAGGGCAGTATAATTCACCCCTCCACTTT.

The chain uses TRBV13 and TRBJ2-1; TRBD1 is a possible D gene (8 bases). The CDR3 has 16 amino acids. Germline CDR1 is PRHDT and CDR2 is FYEKMQ (reference sequence). The ends were cut back, 5 bases at V and 8 bases at J, with 22 bases in the middle. The CDR3 bases are TGTGCCAGCAGCCCGGAAGCGGGACAGGTTACCGATGAGCAGTTCTTC. Encoded protein: CASSPEAGQVTDEQFF.

This CDR3 reads CASSLLGGANEKLFF. CDR3 DNA sequence: TGTGCCAGCAGCCTGCTCGGGGGGGCTAATGAAAAACTGTTTTTT. The chain is built from TRBV7-8 and TRBJ1-4, with D possibly being TRBD1 (5 bases). CDR1 SGHVS and CDR2 FQNEAQ come from the germline V gene. The CDR3 runs to 15 residues. V gave up 5 bases and J gave up 3 bases, with 13 bases separating them.

The chain combines TRBV6-5 with TRBJ1-6; tentatively, D is TRBD1 (6 bases). The CDR3 runs 16 residues. The V end was cut by 0 bases, the J end by 7 bases, with 13 bases between. Germline V gene sequence: CDR1 MNHEY, CDR2 SVGAGI. CDR3 in amino acids: CASSYSGWQGNSPLHF. The DNA for the CDR3 is TGTGCCAGCAGTTACTCGGGGTGGCAGGGGAATTCACCCCTCCACTTT.

The V and J genes are TRBV18 and TRBJ1-1; D remains unclear. The germline V and J ends were trimmed by 6 bases and 1 base, with 12 bases remaining between them. The germline V gene has CDR1 KGHSH and CDR2 LQKENI. CDR3 length: 14 residues. Here the CDR3 reads CASSGGLENTEAFF. CDR3 DNA: TGTGCCAGCTCTGGAGGGCTGGAGAACACTGAAGCTTTCTTT.